The sequence of this T cell receptor beta chain was determined in a study of T cell repertoires in cytomegalovirus infection. As for the study in general: CMV epitopes, recently identified HLA-C-restricted and well-studied HLA-B-restricted, were used. Public TCR beta signatures marked donors with CMV infection and the matching HLA.

TCRdb called the reads again in MiXCR, with one record for every CDR3 protein. The table lists hundreds of thousands of distinct CDR3 sequences, 33% of them singletons. Trimming cost V 5 bases and J 2 bases, with 11 bases left between them. Per the germline V gene, CDR1 is LGHNT and CDR2 is FRNRAP. The CDR3 is made up of 14 amino acids. A note on this clonotype: Its antigen is not identified.

Study-level points and caveats: Carriers of CMV plus the relevant HLA were identified by cumulative public TCR beta family frequency. The ex vivo response showed dominance by HLA-C-restricted CMV-specific TCR beta clonotypes.

This sequence was found in a human donor in good health (CMV status not recorded). Some clones in this sample may be carry-over from other donors' samples. The J gene is TRBJ2-3, the V gene TRBV12-5, with D perhaps matching TRBD2 (5 bases). Sample: cultured PBMCs, taken from culture after CMV antigen stimulation. The CDR3 bases are TGTGCTAGTGGTACCGGACTTACCACAGATACGCAGTATTTT. Protein sequence: CASGTGLTTDTQYF.